This T cell receptor beta chain was obtained from a study of T-cell reconstitution after alpha-beta-depleted transplantation in children. Broader study findings: Several hundred rapidly expanded clones from non-depleted graft cells reportedly supplied alpha-beta T cells about two months post-transplant. Some patients' high day-60 TCRbeta diversity was attributed to recipient cells surviving conditioning. Newly made T cells mostly supplied T-cell counts and diversity one year after transplant.

Library preparation (for TCRbeta) was performed with unique molecular identifiers. TCRdb recomputed calls from the PCR reads with MiXCR, one row per CDR3 protein. The sample has about 16,000 distinct CDR3 sequences; roughly 7.8% are singletons. This clonotype was seen many times. Its antigen is not known. This CDR3 has 16 residues. With 4 bases clipped from V and 2 bases from J, the junction kept 7 bases outside the gene matches. Source: PBMCs, mostly from graft donor cells, taken 60 days after TCRalphabeta/CD19-depleted stem cell transplant. The chain carries TRBV12-3 or TRBV12-4 and TRBJ2-7, with 11 bases fitting TRBD2. This receptor was obtained from a boy less than two years old who had a stem cell transplant for Wiskott-Aldrich syndrome, so the T cells may come from the graft donor. As DNA, the CDR3 is TGTGCCAGCAGTTCAAATATAGCGGGAGGGCCCTACGAGCAGTACTTC. Encoded protein: CASSSNIAGGPYEQYF.